This T cell receptor beta chain was recorded in a study of blood T cell repertoires in COVID-19. Study details: COVID-19 samples, acute and convalescent, were from the United States, Italy and Spain. PBMCs, B-cell-depleted T cells, or T cells were the source of the cDNA or gDNA that made up the material.

The CDR3 has 15 amino acids. Trimming at V came to 5 bases and at J to 3 bases, leaving 10 bases not matched to a gene. Per germline, CDR1 SEHNR and CDR2 FQNEAQ (reference sequence). Original handling: Reference gene primers were amplified, and this amplification served to estimate nucleated cell counts. Repertoires were generated with immunoSEQ multiplex PCR, while TCRdb's copy carries only in-frame clones and drops some. That table is the source of V, J and clone size, and D and trimming were worked out from the DNA. The data hold about 100,000 clones, with roughly 79% observed a single time. Sequencing was performed on peripheral blood. The clonotype was recovered from an older man with active or convalescent COVID-19. This sequence joins TRBV7-9 and TRBJ2-7; 7 bases are shared with TRBD2. For the CDR3, the DNA is TGTGCCAGCAGCGCTACTAGCGACGGTATCTACGAGCAGTACTTC. Protein product: CASSATSDGIYEQYF.